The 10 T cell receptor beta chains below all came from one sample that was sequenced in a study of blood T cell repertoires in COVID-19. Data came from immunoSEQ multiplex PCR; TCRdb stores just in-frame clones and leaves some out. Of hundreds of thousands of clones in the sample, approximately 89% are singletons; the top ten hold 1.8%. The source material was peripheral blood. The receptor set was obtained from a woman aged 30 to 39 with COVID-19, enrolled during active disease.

CDR3 coding DNA: TGCGCCAGCAGCCAAGTTTTGACAGGGGTTGGCTACACCTTC. As protein: CASSQVLTGVGYTF. This chain links TRBV4-1 with TRBJ1-2; 8 bases are a match to TRBD1. The CDR3 sequence is 14 residues long. V shed 1 base, J shed 7 bases, and the junction held 5 bases outside the gene matches. Per the germline V gene, CDR1 is MGHRA and CDR2 is YSYEKL.

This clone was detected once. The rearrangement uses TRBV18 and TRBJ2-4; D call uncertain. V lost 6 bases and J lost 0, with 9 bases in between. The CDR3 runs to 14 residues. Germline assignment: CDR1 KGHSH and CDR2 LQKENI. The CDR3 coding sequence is TGTGCCAGCTCTGAGGCTCTAGCCAAAAACATTCAGTACTTC. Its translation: CASSEALAKNIQYF.

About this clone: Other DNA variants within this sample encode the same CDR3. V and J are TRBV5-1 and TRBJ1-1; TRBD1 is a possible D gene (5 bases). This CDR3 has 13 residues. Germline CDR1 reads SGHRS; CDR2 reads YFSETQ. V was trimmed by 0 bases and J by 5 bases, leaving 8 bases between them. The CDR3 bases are TGCGCCAGCAGCTTGGGGTCAGGGACTGAAGCTTTCTTT. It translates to CASSLGSGTEAFF. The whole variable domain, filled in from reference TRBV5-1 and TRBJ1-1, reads KAGVTQTPRYLIKTRGQQVTLSCSPISGHRSVSWYQQTPGQGLQFLFEYFSETQRNKGNFPGRFSGRQFSNSRSEMNVSTLELGDSALYLCASSLGSGTEAFFGQGTRLTVV.

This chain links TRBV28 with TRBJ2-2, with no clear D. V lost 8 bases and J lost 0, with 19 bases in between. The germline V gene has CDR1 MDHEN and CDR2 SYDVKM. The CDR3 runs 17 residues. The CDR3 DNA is TGTGCCAGCGGAGTTTATGCAGCCAGCGCGAACACCGGGGAGCTGTTTTTT. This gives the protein CASGVYAASANTGELFF.

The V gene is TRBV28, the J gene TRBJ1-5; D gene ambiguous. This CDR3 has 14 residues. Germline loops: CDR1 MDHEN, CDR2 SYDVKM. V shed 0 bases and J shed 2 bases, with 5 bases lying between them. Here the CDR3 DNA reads TGTGCCAGCAGTTTATGGGCCGGCAATCAGCCCCAGCATTTT. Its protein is CASSLWAGNQPQHF.

CDR3 sequence reads: CASSDRAGDGYTF. The CDR3 DNA sequence: TGTGCCAGCAGTGATAGGGCAGGGGATGGCTACACCTTC. The chain employs TRBV2 and TRBJ1-2, with D perhaps TRBD1 (6 bases). The CDR3 is made up of 13 amino acids. V gave up 3 bases and J gave up 6 bases, with 11 bases separating them. The germline V gene encodes CDR1 SNHLY and CDR2 FYNNEI.

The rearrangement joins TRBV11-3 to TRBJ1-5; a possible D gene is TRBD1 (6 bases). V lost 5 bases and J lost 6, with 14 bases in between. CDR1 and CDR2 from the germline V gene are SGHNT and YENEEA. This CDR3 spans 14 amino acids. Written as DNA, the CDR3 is TGTGCCAGCAGCCCGCACTTGGGGGCTCAGCCCCAGCATTTT. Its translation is CASSPHLGAQPQHF.

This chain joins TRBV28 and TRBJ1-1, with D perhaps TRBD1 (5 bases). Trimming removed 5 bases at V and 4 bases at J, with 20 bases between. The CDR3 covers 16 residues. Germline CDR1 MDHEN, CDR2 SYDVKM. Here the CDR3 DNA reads TGTGCCAGCAGTACGGGACTCCGGGGGTTAGGCACTGAAGCTTTCTTT. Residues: CASSTGLRGLGTEAFF.

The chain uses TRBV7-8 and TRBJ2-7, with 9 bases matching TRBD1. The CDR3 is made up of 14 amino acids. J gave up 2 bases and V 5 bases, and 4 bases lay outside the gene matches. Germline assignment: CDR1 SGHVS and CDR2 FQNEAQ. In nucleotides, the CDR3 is TGTGCCAGCAGCAGGGACAGGGTTACCTACGAGCAGTACTTC. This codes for CASSRDRVTYEQYF.

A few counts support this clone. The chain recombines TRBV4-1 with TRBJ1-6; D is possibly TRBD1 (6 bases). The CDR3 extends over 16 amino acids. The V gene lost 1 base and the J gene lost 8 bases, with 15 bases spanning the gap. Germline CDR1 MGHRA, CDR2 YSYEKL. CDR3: CASSQVLGGWYSPLHF. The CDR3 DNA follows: TGCGCCAGCAGCCAAGTTTTAGGGGGATGGTATTCACCCCTCCACTTT.